A selection of T cell receptor beta chains follows, all from one sample in a study of T cell responses to AZD1222 COVID-19 vaccine. Here immunoSEQ multiplex PCR was the method, and the copy in TCRdb shows in-frame clones only, minus some. Among 110,000 to 150,000 clones listed, around 93% were seen once. The sequencing used peripheral blood, collected 28 days after the second AZD1222 dose. These receptors all stem from an adult who received the AZD1222 COVID-19 vaccine. The CDR3 runs from the conserved cysteine through the conserved F or W. Fields, in order: clone size, D gene, J gene, V gene, CDR3 DNA, CDR3 protein. The D gene is left open where the match is weak. Rows may omit the clone size; those that give it use once, few, many or a size class.

abundance: -; d_gene: TRBD2; j_gene: TRBJ2-1; v_gene: TRBV18; CDR3nt: TGTGCCAGCTCACCCCTGACTAGCGCGAATGAGCAGTTCTTC; CDR3aa: CASSPLTSANEQFF
abundance: -; d_gene: -; j_gene: TRBJ2-3; v_gene: TRBV7-8; CDR3nt: TGTGCCAGCAGCTTTAAGCATCCGGCCTGGGTCCGCACAGATACGCAGTATTTT; CDR3aa: CASSFKHPAWVRTDTQYF
abundance: once; d_gene: -; j_gene: TRBJ2-7; v_gene: TRBV9; CDR3nt: TGTGCCAGCAGCGTAGCGTCAGGGTTTGTTTACGAGCAGTACTTC; CDR3aa: CASSVASGFVYEQYF
abundance: once; d_gene: -; j_gene: TRBJ1-6; v_gene: TRBV10-3; CDR3nt: TGTGCCATCAGGCAGGGAAATTCACCCCTCCACTTT; CDR3aa: CAIRQGNSPLHF
abundance: -; d_gene: TRBD2; j_gene: TRBJ2-1; v_gene: TRBV6-2/TRBV6-3; CDR3nt: TGTGCCAGCAGTCTCGTAGTAGCGGGAGGTGAGCAGTTCTTC; CDR3aa: CASSLVVAGGEQFF
abundance: -; d_gene: -; j_gene: TRBJ2-3; v_gene: TRBV11-3; CDR3nt: TGTGCCAGCAGCTTAGGGGGGGTTCCAGATACGCAGTATTTT; CDR3aa: CASSLGGVPDTQYF
abundance: -; d_gene: TRBD1; j_gene: TRBJ2-3; v_gene: TRBV3-1/TRBV3-2; CDR3nt: TGTGCCAGCAGCTCGACAGGGGGCCCCACAGATACGCAGTATTTT; CDR3aa: CASSSTGGPTDTQYF
abundance: once; d_gene: TRBD1; j_gene: TRBJ1-1; v_gene: TRBV25-1; CDR3nt: TGTGCCAGCAGTGAATATCAGGGGGCAAGGGGCACTGAAGCTTTCTTT; CDR3aa: CASSEYQGARGTEAFF
abundance: -; d_gene: TRBD2; j_gene: TRBJ2-1; v_gene: TRBV9; CDR3nt: TGTGCCAGCAGCGTAGCTAGCGGGGGGTACAATGAGCAGTTCTTC; CDR3aa: CASSVASGGYNEQFF
abundance: -; d_gene: -; j_gene: TRBJ1-4; v_gene: TRBV18; CDR3nt: TGTGCCAGCTCACCATCGGGAGCAACTAATGAAAAACTGTTTTTT; CDR3aa: CASSPSGATNEKLFF
abundance: few; d_gene: -; j_gene: TRBJ1-5; v_gene: TRBV19; CDR3nt: TGTGCCAGTAGTCAAGGCCGCGGGGGAGATCAGCCCCAGCATTTT; CDR3aa: CASSQGRGGDQPQHF
abundance: -; d_gene: -; j_gene: TRBJ1-5; v_gene: TRBV18; CDR3nt: TGTGCCAGCTCACCAGGCAGGGACCAGCCCCAGCATTTT; CDR3aa: CASSPGRDQPQHF
abundance: -; d_gene: TRBD1; j_gene: TRBJ2-1; v_gene: TRBV6-6; CDR3nt: TGTGCCAGCAGCTCAGCCGGGACAGGGCTTCGTGAGCAGTTCTTC; CDR3aa: CASSSAGTGLREQFF
abundance: -; d_gene: -; j_gene: TRBJ1-5; v_gene: TRBV28; CDR3nt: TGTGCCGGAGCAATTAGCAATCAGCCCCAGCATTTT; CDR3aa: CAGAISNQPQHF
abundance: -; d_gene: TRBD1; j_gene: TRBJ1-6; v_gene: TRBV28; CDR3nt: TGTGCCAGCAGGGCGGGACAGTCGAATTCACCCCTCCACTTT; CDR3aa: CASRAGQSNSPLHF
abundance: -; d_gene: -; j_gene: TRBJ1-2; v_gene: TRBV12-3/TRBV12-4; CDR3nt: TGTGCCAGCAGTTCCGGGGGAGGCTATGGCTACACCTTC; CDR3aa: CASSSGGGYGYTF
abundance: few; d_gene: TRBD1; j_gene: TRBJ1-3; v_gene: TRBV11-2; CDR3nt: TGTGCCAGCAGCTCCCTCCGCCGGACAGGGGGTATTGGAAACACCATATATTTT; CDR3aa: CASSSLRRTGGIGNTIYF
abundance: -; d_gene: -; j_gene: TRBJ2-4; v_gene: TRBV30; CDR3nt: TGTGCCTGGCAGGACAGACTAGCCAAAAACATTCAGTACTTC; CDR3aa: CAWQDRLAKNIQYF
abundance: -; d_gene: -; j_gene: TRBJ1-1; v_gene: TRBV21-1; CDR3nt: TGTGCCAGCAGAAGGTTGTGTCGGGGCGCAGGGAGGAACACTGAAGCTTTCTTT; CDR3aa: CASRRLCRGAGRNTEAFF
abundance: -; d_gene: -; j_gene: TRBJ1-2; v_gene: TRBV28; CDR3nt: TGTGCCAGCAGTTTAACCTCCGGGGCCTATGGCTACACCTTC; CDR3aa: CASSLTSGAYGYTF
abundance: -; d_gene: -; j_gene: TRBJ1-5; v_gene: TRBV7-2; CDR3nt: TGTGCCAGCAGCAACCGGCAGAATCAGCCCCAGCATTTT; CDR3aa: CASSNRQNQPQHF
abundance: -; d_gene: TRBD1; j_gene: TRBJ1-2; v_gene: TRBV5-4; CDR3nt: TGTGCCAGCAGCCAAACGGACAGGGCCGTAGGTGGCTACACCTTC; CDR3aa: CASSQTDRAVGGYTF
abundance: -; d_gene: -; j_gene: TRBJ1-2; v_gene: TRBV12-3/TRBV12-4; CDR3nt: TGTGCCAGCAGTTTAAGTGGGGGCGAGGGCTACACCTTC; CDR3aa: CASSLSGGEGYTF
abundance: -; d_gene: -; j_gene: TRBJ1-1; v_gene: TRBV2; CDR3nt: TGTGCCAGCAGTGGGGAGGCCGCGAGTAGAACTGAAGCTTTCTTT; CDR3aa: CASSGEAASRTEAFF
abundance: -; d_gene: TRBD2; j_gene: TRBJ2-5; v_gene: TRBV28; CDR3nt: TGTGCCAGCAGCCAGACTAGCGGGAGGGCCGGAAGGCAAGAGACCCAGTACTTC; CDR3aa: CASSQTSGRAGRQETQYF
abundance: -; d_gene: -; j_gene: TRBJ2-7; v_gene: TRBV4-1; CDR3nt: TGCGCCAGCAGCCAAGAACGGAACAGAGCCTACGAGCAGTACTTC; CDR3aa: CASSQERNRAYEQYF
abundance: -; d_gene: TRBD2; j_gene: TRBJ2-2; v_gene: TRBV11-2; CDR3nt: TGTGCCAGCAGCTCGTATCAGGGACTAGCGGGGGATAACACCGGGGAGCTGTTTTTT; CDR3aa: CASSSYQGLAGDNTGELFF
abundance: -; d_gene: -; j_gene: TRBJ1-6; v_gene: TRBV5-1; CDR3nt: TGCGCCAGCAGCTTGGGCGGGCCGGGGGCAAATTCACCCCTCCACTTT; CDR3aa: CASSLGGPGANSPLHF
abundance: -; d_gene: -; j_gene: TRBJ2-7; v_gene: TRBV5-4; CDR3nt: TGTGCCAGCACCGGGCCCACCTACGAGCAGTACTTC; CDR3aa: CASTGPTYEQYF
abundance: -; d_gene: TRBD2; j_gene: TRBJ2-1; v_gene: TRBV27; CDR3nt: TGTGCCAGCTATGAAACGGGACACGGGACTAGCACGTACAATGAGCAGTTCTTC; CDR3aa: CASYETGHGTSTYNEQFF
abundance: -; d_gene: TRBD1; j_gene: TRBJ2-5; v_gene: TRBV6-2/TRBV6-3; CDR3nt: TGTGCCAGCAGTTGGGCAGGGGGAATGGAGACCCAGTACTTC; CDR3aa: CASSWAGGMETQYF
abundance: -; d_gene: TRBD1; j_gene: TRBJ1-2; v_gene: TRBV6-5; CDR3nt: TGTGCCAGCAGTTACCCGGCGGGACAGGGGGGTGGCTACACCTTC; CDR3aa: CASSYPAGQGGGYTF
abundance: -; d_gene: -; j_gene: TRBJ2-5; v_gene: TRBV5-1; CDR3nt: TGCGCCAGCAGCTATGGGGGCGGGGAGACCCAGTACTTC; CDR3aa: CASSYGGGETQYF
abundance: -; d_gene: -; j_gene: TRBJ1-1; v_gene: TRBV9; CDR3nt: TGTGCCAGCAGCGTAGTTCCTGAAAACACTGAAGCTTTCTTT; CDR3aa: CASSVVPENTEAFF